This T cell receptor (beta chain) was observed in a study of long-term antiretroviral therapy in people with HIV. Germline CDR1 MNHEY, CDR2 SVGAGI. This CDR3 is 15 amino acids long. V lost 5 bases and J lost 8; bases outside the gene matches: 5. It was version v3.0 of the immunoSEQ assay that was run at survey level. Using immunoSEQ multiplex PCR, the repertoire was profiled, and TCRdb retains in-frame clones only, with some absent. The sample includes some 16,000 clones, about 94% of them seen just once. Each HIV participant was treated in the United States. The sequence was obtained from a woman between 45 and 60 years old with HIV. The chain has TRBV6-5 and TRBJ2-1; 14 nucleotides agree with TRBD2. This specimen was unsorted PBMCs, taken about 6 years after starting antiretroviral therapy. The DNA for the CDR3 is TGTGCCAGCAGTGGACTAGCGGGAGGTATAGATGAGCAGTTCTTC. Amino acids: CASSGLAGGIDEQFF.